This T cell receptor beta chain was sequenced for a study of TIL therapy for anti-PD-1-resistant metastatic lung cancer (dated by TCRdb to the early 2020s). Describing the broader study: Tumors were collected before any PD-1/PD-L1 blockade, after which patients were given nivolumab, and patients who progressed were given lymphodepletion, an infusion of expanded TIL and IL-2. Enrolled patients had a median age of around 58 years (range about 38-85) and a median tumor PD-L1 proportion score of less than 7%. The cohort was composed predominantly of lung adenocarcinoma, with a few EGFR-mutant and two ALK-rearranged tumors included, and half of patients were identified as current or former smokers. A median non-synonymous tumor mutation burden of approximately 1.4 mutations per megabase was determined across the cohort by whole-exome sequencing. Clonotypes were tracked across tumor, expanded TIL product and serial blood samples by T cell receptor beta sequencing of tumor and peripheral blood. Study-wide findings and limitations: Infused TIL clonotypes partially replaced the baseline peripheral repertoire then decayed over months, with no apparent association between persistence and response. Because the cohort was highly selected, with more treatment-naive, never-smoker and oncogene-addicted patients than is typical, generalizability is limited. The study protocol defined all tumor marker inferences as exploratory.

Using bias-controlled multiplex PCR with the immunoSEQ v3 hsTCRB kit, the TCR beta CDR3 regions were amplified from genomic DNA. The TCR libraries were sequenced on an Illumina NextSeq 500 to around 2 million read pairs for survey level or 5-6 million read pairs for deep level. For the original study's pipeline: V, D and J genes were assigned, non-productive sequences were removed, and clonality was reported by immunoSEQ Analyzer software. Repertoires were compared using productive Simpson clonality and Morisita overlap index of productive TRB rearrangements between infused TIL and blood. Absolute clonotype counts in blood were estimated by multiplying the lymphocyte count by the CD3+ fraction and by the productive frequency of the clone. TCRdb took this table from immuneACCESS and kept in-frame rearrangements with V and J called. Such tables lack part of the clones; where checked against another copy, unresolved V genes explain under half of the gap, and the rest is unexplained. V, J and clone size are those of that table, while D and trimming were read from the DNA. The sample contains about 60,000 clones, around 63% of them found a single time. Together, the top ten hold around 6.3% of the sample.

On this clone itself: Its antigen is still unknown. There are no base qualities to consult, and no much larger clone falls within one base.

Read against the paper, the sample's time point label means: pre-treatment sample, taken before nivolumab and TIL therapy. A phase I trial run at two centers enrolled adults with stage 4 NSCLC between 2017 and January 2020. The samples were drawn from an open-label, single-arm phase I trial testing tumor-infiltrating lymphocyte therapy combined with nivolumab in advanced non-small cell lung cancer. Blood mononuclear cells from EDTA tubes were isolated by Ficoll gradient, snap-frozen as pellets, and DNA was extracted with a Qiagen mini-prep kit. Including the terminal cysteine and phenylalanine, the CDR3 comprises 16 residues. Of all the DNA, just the CDR3 is kept, 48 bases in frame from base 1. V is shortened by 6 bases, J by 4 bases, and the region joining them spans 22 bases. For CDR1 and CDR2, the germline V gene (reference sequence) lists MNHEY and SMNVEV.

The sequencing here drew on blood, taken at baseline. The receptor was derived from a person aged 25-79 years with non-small cell lung cancer. The V and J genes are TRBV27 and TRBJ2-7; the D gene is perhaps TRBD2, on 5 matching bases. The CDR3 region: CASSPSPRTGIYEQYF. In nucleotide form, the sequence is TGTGCCAGCAGCCCGAGCCCCCGGACGGGAATTTACGAGCAGTACTTC.